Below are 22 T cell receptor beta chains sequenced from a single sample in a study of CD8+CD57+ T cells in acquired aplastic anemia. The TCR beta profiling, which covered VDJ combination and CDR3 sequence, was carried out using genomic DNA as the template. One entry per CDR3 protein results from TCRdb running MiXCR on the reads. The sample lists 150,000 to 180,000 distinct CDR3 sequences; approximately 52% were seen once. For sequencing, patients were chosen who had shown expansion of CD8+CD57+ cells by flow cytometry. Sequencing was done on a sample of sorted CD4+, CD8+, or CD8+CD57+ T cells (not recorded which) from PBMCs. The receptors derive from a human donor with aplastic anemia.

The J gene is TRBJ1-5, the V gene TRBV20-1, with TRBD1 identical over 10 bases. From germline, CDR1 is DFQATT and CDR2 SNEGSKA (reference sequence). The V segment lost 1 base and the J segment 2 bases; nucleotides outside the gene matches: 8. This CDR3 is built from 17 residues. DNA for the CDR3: TGCAGTGCTAGAGGAGGGTCCGGGACAGGGGGCAATCAGCCCCAGCATTTT. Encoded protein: CSARGGSGTGGNQPQHF.

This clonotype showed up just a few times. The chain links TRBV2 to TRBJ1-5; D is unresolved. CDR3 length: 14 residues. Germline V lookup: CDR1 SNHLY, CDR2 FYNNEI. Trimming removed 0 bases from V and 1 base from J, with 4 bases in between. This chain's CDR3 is CASSEAGSNQPQHF. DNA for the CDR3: TGTGCCAGCAGTGAAGCCGGGAGCAATCAGCCCCAGCATTTT.

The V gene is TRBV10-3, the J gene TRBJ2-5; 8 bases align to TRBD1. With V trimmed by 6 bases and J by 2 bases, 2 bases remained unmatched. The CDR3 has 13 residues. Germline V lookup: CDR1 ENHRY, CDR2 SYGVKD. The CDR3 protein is CAIRGQGQETQYF. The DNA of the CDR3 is TGTGCCATCAGAGGACAGGGACAAGAGACCCAGTACTTC.

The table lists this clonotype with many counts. CDR3 nucleotides: TGCGCCAGCAGCAGTTTCCTGCCGGATGAGCAGTACTTC. Encoded protein: CASSSFLPDEQYF. The V gene is TRBV4-1, the J gene TRBJ2-7; no clear D. The CDR3 spans 13 residues. The germline gives CDR1 MGHRA, CDR2 YSYEKL. The germline V and J ends were trimmed by 5 bases and 7 bases, with 15 bases remaining between them.

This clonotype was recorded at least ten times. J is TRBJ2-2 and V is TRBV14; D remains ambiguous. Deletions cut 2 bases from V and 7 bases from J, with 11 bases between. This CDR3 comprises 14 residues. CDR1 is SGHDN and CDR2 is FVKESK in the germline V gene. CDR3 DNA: TGTGCCAGCAGCCAAATCGGTCTCGGCGGGGAGCTGTTTTTT. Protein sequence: CASSQIGLGGELFF.

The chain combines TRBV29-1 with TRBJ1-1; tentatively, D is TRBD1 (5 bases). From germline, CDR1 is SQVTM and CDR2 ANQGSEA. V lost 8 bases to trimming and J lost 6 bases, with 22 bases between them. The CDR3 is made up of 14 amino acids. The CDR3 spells CSSQDPGRAAEAFF. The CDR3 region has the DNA TGCAGCAGCCAAGATCCAGGGCGGGCGGCTGAAGCTTTCTTT.

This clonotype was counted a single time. CDR3 sequence: CARIWDRGILRYGYTF. The CDR3 DNA sequence: TGTGCCCGTATCTGGGATCGGGGAATCCTCCGCTATGGCTACACCTTC. The chain links TRBV24-1 to TRBJ1-2; D uncertain. CDR1 and CDR2 (germline): KGHDR, SFDVKD. Trimming cost V 12 bases and J 4 bases, with 26 bases left between them. This CDR3 spans 16 amino acids.

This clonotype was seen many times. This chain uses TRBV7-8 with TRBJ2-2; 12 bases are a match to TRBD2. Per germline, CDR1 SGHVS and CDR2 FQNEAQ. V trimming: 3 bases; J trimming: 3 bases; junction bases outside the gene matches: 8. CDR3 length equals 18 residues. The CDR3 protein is CASSLATSGGGYTGELFF. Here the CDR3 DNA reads TGTGCCAGCAGCTTGGCGACTAGCGGGGGAGGGTACACCGGGGAGCTGTTTTTT.

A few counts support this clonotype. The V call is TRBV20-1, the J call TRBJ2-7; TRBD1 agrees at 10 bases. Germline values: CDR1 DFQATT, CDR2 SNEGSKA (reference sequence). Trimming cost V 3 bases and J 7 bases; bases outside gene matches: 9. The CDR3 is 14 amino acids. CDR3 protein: CSARGDRGEWEQYF. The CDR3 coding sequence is TGCAGTGCTAGGGGGGACAGGGGTGAGTGGGAGCAGTACTTC.

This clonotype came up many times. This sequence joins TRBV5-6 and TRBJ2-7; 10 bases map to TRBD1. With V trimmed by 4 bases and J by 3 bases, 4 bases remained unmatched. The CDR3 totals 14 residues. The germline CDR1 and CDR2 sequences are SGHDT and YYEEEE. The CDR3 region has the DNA TGTGCCAGCAGCCCCGGGACAGGGGTCTACGAGCAGTACTTC. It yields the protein CASSPGTGVYEQYF.

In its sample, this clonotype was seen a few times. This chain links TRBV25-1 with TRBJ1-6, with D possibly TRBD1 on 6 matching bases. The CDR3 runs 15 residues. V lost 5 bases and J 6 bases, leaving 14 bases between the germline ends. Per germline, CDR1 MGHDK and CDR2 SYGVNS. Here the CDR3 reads CASSTLTQGNSPLHF. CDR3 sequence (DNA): TGTGCCAGCAGTACTCTAACACAGGGTAATTCACCCCTCCACTTT.

The CDR3 is CSAAGPYNEQFF. The CDR3 DNA sequence: TGCAGCGCCGCTGGGCCCTACAATGAGCAGTTCTTC. The chain is built from TRBV29-1 and TRBJ2-1, with no clear D. The germline V and J ends were trimmed by 7 bases and 2 bases, with 9 bases remaining between them. Germline values: CDR1 SQVTM, CDR2 ANQGSEA. The CDR3 loop spans 12 amino acids.

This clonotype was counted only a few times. CDR3 loop: CASSESMAGGANYGYTF. The CDR3 nucleotides are TGCGCCAGCAGTGAGTCAATGGCAGGGGGCGCAAACTATGGCTACACCTTC. The chain carries TRBV10-2 and TRBJ1-2; 8 nucleotides match TRBD1. The CDR3 consists of 17 residues. V was pared by 0 bases and J by 2 bases, with 8 bases of the junction left unmatched. CDR1 is WSHSY and CDR2 is SAAADI in the germline V gene.

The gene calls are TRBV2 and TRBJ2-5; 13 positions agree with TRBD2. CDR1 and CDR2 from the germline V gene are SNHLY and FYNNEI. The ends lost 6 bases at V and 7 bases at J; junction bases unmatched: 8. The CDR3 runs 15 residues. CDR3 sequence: CASRGLAGASGTQYF. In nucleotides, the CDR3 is TGTGCCAGCAGAGGACTAGCGGGGGCCTCAGGGACCCAGTACTTC.

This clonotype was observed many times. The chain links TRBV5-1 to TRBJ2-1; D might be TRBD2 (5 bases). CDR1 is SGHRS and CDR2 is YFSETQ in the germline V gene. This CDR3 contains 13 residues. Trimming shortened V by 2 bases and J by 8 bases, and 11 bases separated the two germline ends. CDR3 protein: CASSFFGIDEQFF. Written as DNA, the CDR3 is TGCGCCAGCAGCTTTTTCGGGATCGATGAGCAGTTCTTC.

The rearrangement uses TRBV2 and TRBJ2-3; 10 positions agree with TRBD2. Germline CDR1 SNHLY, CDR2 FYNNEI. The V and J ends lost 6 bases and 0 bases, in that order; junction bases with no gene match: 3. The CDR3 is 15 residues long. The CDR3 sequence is CASRETSGSTDTQYF. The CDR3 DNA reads TGTGCCAGCAGGGAGACTAGCGGGAGCACAGATACGCAGTATTTT.

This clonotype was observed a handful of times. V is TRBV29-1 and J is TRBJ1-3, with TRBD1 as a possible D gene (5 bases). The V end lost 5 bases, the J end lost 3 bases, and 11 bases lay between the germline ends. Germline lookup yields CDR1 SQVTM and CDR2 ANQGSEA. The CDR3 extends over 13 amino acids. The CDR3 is CSVRPGGGNTIYF. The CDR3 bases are TGCAGCGTTCGGCCCGGGGGTGGAAACACCATATATTTT.

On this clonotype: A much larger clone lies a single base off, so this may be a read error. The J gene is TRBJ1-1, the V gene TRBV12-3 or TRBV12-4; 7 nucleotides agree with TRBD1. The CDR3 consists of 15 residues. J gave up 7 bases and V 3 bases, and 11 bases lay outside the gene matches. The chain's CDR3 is CASSFGSGGLGEAFF. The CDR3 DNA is TGTGCCAGCAGTTTCGGTTCAGGGGGTCTTGGTGAAGCTTTCTTT.

CDR3 in DNA: TGTGCCAGCAGCTTAAACGCTGTGGGATCACCCCTCCACTTT. Protein: CASSLNAVGSPLHF. The chain combines TRBV7-3 with TRBJ1-6; D uncertain. V was cut by 1 base and J by 10 bases, with 11 bases left in between. The CDR3 is made up of 14 amino acids. From germline, CDR1 is SGHTA and CDR2 FQGTGA.

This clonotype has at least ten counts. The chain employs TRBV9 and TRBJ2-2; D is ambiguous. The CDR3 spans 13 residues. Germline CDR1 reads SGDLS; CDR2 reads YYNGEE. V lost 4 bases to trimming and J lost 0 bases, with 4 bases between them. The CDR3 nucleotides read TGTGCCAGCAGCAGGACGAACACCGGGGAGCTGTTTTTT. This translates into CASSRTNTGELFF. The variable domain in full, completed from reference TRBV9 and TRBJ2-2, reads DSGVTQTPKHLITATGQRVTLRCSPRSGDLSVYWYQQSLDQGLQFLIQYYNGEERAKGNILERFSAQQFPDLHSELNLSSLELGDSALYFCASSRTNTGELFFGEGSRLTVL.

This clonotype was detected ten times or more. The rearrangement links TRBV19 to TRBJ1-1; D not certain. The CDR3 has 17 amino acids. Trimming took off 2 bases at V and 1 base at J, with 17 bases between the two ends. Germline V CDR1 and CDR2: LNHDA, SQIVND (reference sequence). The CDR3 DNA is TGTGCCAGTAGTATACCCGAGGAAAATACAAGGAACACTGAAGCTTTCTTT. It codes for CASSIPEENTRNTEAFF.

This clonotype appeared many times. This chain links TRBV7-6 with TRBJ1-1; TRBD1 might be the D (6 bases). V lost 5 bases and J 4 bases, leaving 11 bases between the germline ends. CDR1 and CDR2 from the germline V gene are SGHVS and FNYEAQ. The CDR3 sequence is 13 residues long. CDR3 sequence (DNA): TGTGCCAGCAGCAATACAGGGAGCACTGAAGCTTTCTTT. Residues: CASSNTGSTEAFF.